The present TCR beta chain was sequenced within a study of T cell repertoires in cytomegalovirus infection. The wider study: The public TCR beta signatures pointed to both CMV infection and matching HLA type.

J lost 2 bases, V lost 7 bases, and 7 bases had no gene match. The CDR3 consists of 16 residues. In germline, CDR1 is MNHEY, CDR2 SMNVEV (reference sequence). This clonotype was counted between two and nine times. Its antigen is not identified. TCRdb passed the reads through MiXCR, listing each CDR3 protein once. The sample includes 700,000 to 900,000 distinct CDR3 sequences, about 28% seen only once; the top ten take 10% to 15%. Findings and limits, study-wide: The ex vivo response was dominated by HLA-C-restricted CMV-specific TCR beta clonotypes. Adding up the frequency of public TCR beta families identified people who carried CMV plus the relevant HLA.

This sequence was found in a human donor in good health (CMV status not recorded). Some clones in this sample may be carry-over from other donors' samples. The sample consisted of cultured CD8+ T cells from PBMCs, taken from culture after CMV antigen stimulation. This chain connects TRBV27 to TRBJ2-3, with 12 nucleotides matching TRBD2. The CDR3 nucleotides are TGTGCCAGCACCCCTAGCGGGGGGGAGGTCACAGATACGCAGTATTTT. It yields the protein CASTPSGGEVTDTQYF.